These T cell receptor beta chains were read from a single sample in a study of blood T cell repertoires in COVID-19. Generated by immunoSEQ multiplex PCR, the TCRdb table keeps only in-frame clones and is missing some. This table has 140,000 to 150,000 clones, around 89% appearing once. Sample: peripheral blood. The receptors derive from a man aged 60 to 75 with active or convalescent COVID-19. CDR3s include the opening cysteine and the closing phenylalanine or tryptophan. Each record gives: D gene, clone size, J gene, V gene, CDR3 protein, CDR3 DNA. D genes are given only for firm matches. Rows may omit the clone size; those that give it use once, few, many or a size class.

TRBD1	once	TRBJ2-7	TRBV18	CASSRETGGAYEQYF	TGTGCCAGCTCACGGGAGACAGGGGGTGCATACGAGCAGTACTTC
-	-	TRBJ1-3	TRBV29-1	CSAGRDTGNTIYF	TGCAGCGCCGGACGGGACACTGGAAACACCATATATTTT
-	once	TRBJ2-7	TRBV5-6	CASSLFRDSNSYEQYF	TGTGCCAGCAGCTTGTTCCGAGACAGCAACTCCTACGAGCAGTACTTC
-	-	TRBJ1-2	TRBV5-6	CASSPKFGGNYGYTF	TGTGCCAGCAGCCCCAAGTTCGGGGGTAACTATGGCTACACCTTC
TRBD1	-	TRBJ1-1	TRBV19	CASILTGSPTEAFF	TGTGCCAGTATCCTGACAGGGTCGCCCACTGAAGCTTTCTTT
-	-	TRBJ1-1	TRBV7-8	CASSRAGGTEAFF	TGTGCCAGCAGCCGCGCTGGGGGGACTGAAGCTTTCTTT
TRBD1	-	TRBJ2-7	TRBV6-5	CASSRGPSYEQYF	TGTGCCAGCAGTAGGGGGCCCTCCTACGAGCAGTACTTC
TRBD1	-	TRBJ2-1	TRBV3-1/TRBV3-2	CASSQGHRGNEQFF	TGTGCCAGCAGCCAAGGACACAGGGGGAATGAGCAGTTCTTC
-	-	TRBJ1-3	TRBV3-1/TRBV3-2	CASSQERSTIYF	TGTGCCAGCAGCCAAGAGAGAAGCACCATATATTTT
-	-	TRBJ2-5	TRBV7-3	CASSLGLSETQYF	TGTGCCAGCAGCTTGGGGCTGTCAGAGACCCAGTACTTC
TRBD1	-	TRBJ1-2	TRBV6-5	CASSPRGLYGYTF	TGTGCCAGCAGCCCCAGGGGGCTCTATGGCTACACCTTC
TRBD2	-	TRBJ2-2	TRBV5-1	CASSFDGRQGAGELFF	TGCGCCAGCAGCTTTGACGGGAGGCAAGGAGCCGGGGAGCTGTTTTTT
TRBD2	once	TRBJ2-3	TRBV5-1	CASSSVPSGGDTQYF	TGCGCCAGCAGCTCAGTTCCTAGCGGGGGGGATACGCAGTATTTT
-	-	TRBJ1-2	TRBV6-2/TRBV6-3	CASSSRARGFYGYTF	TGTGCCAGCAGTTCTAGGGCCAGGGGATTCTATGGCTACACCTTC
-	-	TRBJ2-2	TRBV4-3	CASSQVSTGELFF	TGCGCCAGCAGCCAAGTTTCGACCGGGGAGCTGTTTTTT
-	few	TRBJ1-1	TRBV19	CASSIGLGRGTEAFF	TGTGCCAGTAGTATAGGTTTGGGAAGGGGAACTGAAGCTTTCTTT
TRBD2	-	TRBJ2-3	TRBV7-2	CASSLAGGGAPDTQYF	TGTGCCAGCAGCTTAGCAGGCGGGGGGGCCCCAGATACGCAGTATTTT
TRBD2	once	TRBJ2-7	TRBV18	CASSPPGTRVHEQYF	TGTGCCAGCTCACCACCTGGGACTAGGGTCCACGAGCAGTACTTC
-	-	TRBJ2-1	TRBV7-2	CASEILGSGKFF	TGTGCCAGCGAGATTTTGGGGAGTGGTAAGTTCTTC
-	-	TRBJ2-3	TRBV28	CASMEGASTDTQYF	TGTGCCAGCATGGAGGGGGCAAGCACAGATACGCAGTATTTT
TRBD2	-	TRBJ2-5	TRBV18	CASSQREYQETQYF	TGTGCCAGCTCCCAGCGGGAGTACCAAGAGACCCAGTACTTC
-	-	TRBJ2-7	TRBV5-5	CASSQSRVYEQYF	TGTGCCAGCAGCCAAAGCCGGGTCTACGAGCAGTACTTC
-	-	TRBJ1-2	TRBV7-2	CASSLAQGDYGYTF	TGTGCCAGCAGCTTAGCCCAGGGTGACTATGGCTACACCTTC
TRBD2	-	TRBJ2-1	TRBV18	CATQSPAGGNEQFF	TGTGCCACCCAATCTCCGGCCGGGGGGAATGAGCAGTTCTTC
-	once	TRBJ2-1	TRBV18	CASSDSSSYNEQFF	TGTGCCAGCTCCGACAGTAGCTCCTACAATGAGCAGTTCTTC
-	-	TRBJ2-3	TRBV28	CASSSRGVSDTQYF	TGTGCCAGCAGTTCCCGGGGTGTGTCAGATACGCAGTATTTT
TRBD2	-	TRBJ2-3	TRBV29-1	CSVEDTREADTQYF	TGCAGCGTTGAGGACACTCGGGAGGCAGATACGCAGTATTTT
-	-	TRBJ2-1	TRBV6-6	CASSLLAGSSYNEQFF	TGTGCCAGCAGCTTACTGGCGGGGAGTTCCTACAATGAGCAGTTCTTC
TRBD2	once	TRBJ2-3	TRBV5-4	CASSLGSGALADTQYF	TGTGCCAGCAGCTTGGGTAGCGGGGCCCTGGCAGATACGCAGTATTTT
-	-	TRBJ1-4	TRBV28	CASSDLRGEKLFF	TGTGCCAGCAGCGATTTAAGGGGTGAAAAACTGTTTTTT
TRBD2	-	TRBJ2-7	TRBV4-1	CASSQGGGQSGYEQYF	TGCGCCAGCAGCCAAGGGGGGGGTCAGTCGGGATACGAGCAGTACTTC
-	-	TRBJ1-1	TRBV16	CASSPSITGNTEAFF	TGTGCCAGCAGCCCCTCAATTACAGGGAACACTGAAGCTTTCTTT
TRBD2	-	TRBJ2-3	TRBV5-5	CASSRTSQSTDTQYF	TGTGCCAGCAGCCGGACTAGCCAGAGCACAGATACGCAGTATTTT
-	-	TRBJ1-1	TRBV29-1	CSVERVDTEAFF	TGCAGCGTTGAGAGGGTGGACACTGAAGCTTTCTTT
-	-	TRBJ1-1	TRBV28	CASSLEKGAEAFF	TGTGCCAGCAGTTTAGAAAAGGGGGCTGAAGCTTTCTTT
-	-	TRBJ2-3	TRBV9	CASSVKDGIHTDTQYF	TGTGCCAGCAGCGTAAAGGACGGGATACACACAGATACGCAGTATTTT
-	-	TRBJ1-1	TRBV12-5	CASGLDTGLNTEAFF	TGTGCTAGTGGTCTGGACACAGGCCTGAACACTGAAGCTTTCTTT
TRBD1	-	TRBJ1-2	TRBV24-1	CATSDRGQGYGYTF	TGTGCCACCAGTGACCGGGGACAGGGCTATGGCTACACCTTC
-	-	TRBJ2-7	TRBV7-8	CASSLRTASAYEQYF	TGTGCCAGCAGCCTAAGGACAGCCTCGGCCTACGAGCAGTACTTC
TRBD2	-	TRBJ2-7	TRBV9	CASSVESGSSYEQYF	TGTGCCAGCAGCGTAGAGAGCGGGAGCTCCTACGAGCAGTACTTC
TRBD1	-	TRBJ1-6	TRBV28	CASRGDRRKPLHF	TGTGCCAGCAGGGGGGACAGGAGAAAGCCCCTCCACTTT
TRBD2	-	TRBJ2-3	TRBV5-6	CASSLGAGGLGTQYF	TGTGCCAGCAGCTTGGGAGCGGGAGGGCTGGGTACGCAGTATTTT
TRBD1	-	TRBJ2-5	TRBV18	CASSRRQGGETQYF	TGTGCCAGCTCACGCCGACAGGGGGGGGAGACCCAGTACTTC
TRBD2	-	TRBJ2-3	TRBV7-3	CASSPTSSAVTQYF	TGTGCCAGCAGCCCGACTAGCTCGGCGGTTACGCAGTATTTT
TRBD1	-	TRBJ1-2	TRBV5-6	CASSLEQGAGGYTF	TGTGCCAGCAGCTTGGAACAGGGGGCCGGAGGCTACACCTTC
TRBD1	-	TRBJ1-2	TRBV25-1	CASSVGQGSGYTF	TGTGCCAGCAGTGTCGGACAGGGAAGCGGCTACACCTTC
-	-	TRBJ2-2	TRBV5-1	CASSLGHGGNTGELFF	TGCGCCAGCAGCTTGGGGCACGGGGGGAACACCGGGGAGCTGTTTTTT
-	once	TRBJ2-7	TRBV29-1	CSVGGRGSEQYF	TGCAGCGTTGGGGGCAGGGGTTCCGAGCAGTACTTC